The 9 T cell receptor beta chains below come from one sample, sequenced in a study of T-cell reconstitution after alpha-beta-depleted transplantation in children. TCRbeta library preparation incorporated unique molecular identifiers. TCRdb reanalysed the PCR reads using MiXCR and keeps one entry per CDR3 protein. The sample lists 200,000 to 250,000 distinct CDR3 sequences; approximately 10% were seen once. The starting material was PBMCs, obtained before TCRalphabeta/CD19-depleted stem cell transplant. The source of these receptors is a child younger than two with acute myeloid leukemia, due to receive a stem cell transplant.

The gene calls are TRBV18 and TRBJ1-2; D gene unclear. CDR1 KGHSH and CDR2 LQKENI come from the germline V gene. The germline V and J ends were trimmed by 6 bases and 1 base, with 12 bases remaining between them. There are 14 residues in the CDR3. CDR3 sequence: CASSPTRDNYGYTF. CDR3 nucleotide sequence: TGTGCCAGCTCCCCAACAAGGGATAACTATGGCTACACCTTC.

Ten or more counts support this clonotype. This chain links TRBV12-3 or TRBV12-4 with TRBJ1-2; 8 bases match TRBD1. V was clipped by 3 bases and J by 1 base; unmatched bases: 4. This CDR3 has 15 residues. CDR3 amino acids: CASSFGTGINYGYTF. CDR3 DNA sequence: TGTGCCAGCAGTTTTGGGACAGGTATTAACTATGGCTACACCTTC.

This chain links TRBV7-8 with TRBJ2-1; a possible D gene is TRBD2 (7 bases). This CDR3 region has 16 residues. Trimming took off 2 bases at V and 8 bases at J, with 19 bases between the two ends. The germline CDR1 and CDR2 sequences are SGHVS and FQNEAQ. For the CDR3, the DNA is TGTGCCAGCAGCTTATTACGAGGGGGGGGGTCGGATGAGCAGTTCTTC. Protein: CASSLLRGGGSDEQFF. The complete variable domain, with remaining parts taken from reference TRBV7-8 and TRBJ2-1, reads GAGVSQSPRYKVAKRGQDVALRCDPISGHVSLFWYQQALGQGPEFLTYFQNEAQLDKSGLPSDRFFAERPEGSVSTLKIQRTQQEDSAVYLCASSLLRGGGSDEQFFGPGTRLTVL.

This clonotype has a count of ten or more. The chain has TRBV7-2 and TRBJ2-3; D is uncertain. The CDR3 runs to 14 residues. Germline CDR1 reads SGHTA; CDR2 reads FQGNSA. The V gene lost 1 base and the J gene lost 3 bases, with 8 bases spanning the gap. This CDR3 reads CASSLVRMTDTQYF. The CDR3 nucleotides are TGTGCCAGCAGCTTAGTTCGGATGACAGATACGCAGTATTTT.

Many counts were recorded for this clonotype. The V gene is TRBV29-1, the J gene TRBJ2-1, with 7 bases matching TRBD2. V dropped 0 bases and J dropped 7; count of bases not matched to a gene: 9. The CDR3 contains 15 residues. The germline V gene encodes CDR1 SQVTM and CDR2 ANQGSEA. DNA for the CDR3: TGCAGCGTTGAAGAGGGAAGCGGGGTCTGGAATGAGCAGTTCTTC. Amino acids: CSVEEGSGVWNEQFF.

There are many counts of this clonotype. V is TRBV2 and J is TRBJ2-2; 7 bases map to TRBD2. Germline CDR1 and CDR2: SNHLY and FYNNEI. The CDR3 is made up of 17 amino acids. Trimming removed 2 bases from V and 2 bases from J; junction bases left unmatched: 8. CDR3 amino acids: CASSENRLAENTGELFF. Here the CDR3 DNA reads TGTGCCAGCAGTGAAAATAGGCTAGCGGAAAACACCGGGGAGCTGTTTTTT.

This clonotype showed up many times. This sequence joins TRBV7-9 and TRBJ2-7; D is unresolved. Between the trimmed V and J ends, which lost 2 bases and 3 bases, there was a span of 5 bases. The CDR3 consists of 12 residues. The germline CDR1 and CDR2 sequences are SEHNR and FQNEAQ (reference sequence). The CDR3 is CASSLHGYEQYF. CDR3 sequence (DNA): TGTGCCAGCAGCTTACATGGCTACGAGCAGTACTTC. The variable domain in full, with the rest retrieved from reference TRBV7-9 and TRBJ2-7, is DTGVSQNPRHKITKRGQNVTFRCDPISEHNRLYWYRQTLGQGPEFLTYFQNEAQLEKSRLLSDRFSAERPKGSFSTLEIQRTEQGDSAMYLCASSLHGYEQYFGPGTRLTVT.

In this sample, this clonotype turned up many times. The chain is built from TRBV3-1 and TRBJ2-2; 9 positions match TRBD1. With 4 bases clipped from V and 2 bases from J, the junction kept 5 bases outside the gene matches. The length of the CDR3 is 16 residues. CDR1 and CDR2 (germline): LGHDT, YNNKEL (reference sequence). CDR3: CASSPRTGVNTGELFF. CDR3 DNA: TGTGCCAGCAGCCCCCGGACAGGGGTAAACACCGGGGAGCTGTTTTTT.

This clonotype was seen at least ten times. The chain combines TRBV20-1 with TRBJ1-3; D unclear. Germline CDR1 is DFQATT and CDR2 is SNEGSKA (reference sequence). The CDR3 is made up of 15 amino acids. Trimming took off 6 bases at V and 0 bases at J, with 15 bases between the two ends. The CDR3 loop reads CSALPHKSSGNTIYF. CDR3 sequence (DNA): TGCAGTGCCCTCCCCCACAAAAGCTCTGGAAACACCATATATTTT.